The next 21 T cell receptor beta chains were all read from a single sample in a study of technical replicates of blood from several donors. TCRdb's copy holds only in-frame clones and misses some; the assay was immunoSEQ multiplex PCR. The sample shows about 75,000 clones, roughly nine tenths of them seen only once. The sequencing input was PBMCs. The receptor set was obtained from a human donor in good health. Some clones in this sample may be carry-over from other donors' samples.

The CDR3 sequence is CASSLDGGVTDTQYF. The CDR3 bases are TGCGCCAGCAGCCTGGACGGGGGAGTCACAGATACGCAGTATTTT. The rearrangement uses TRBV5-1 and TRBJ2-3; a possible D gene is TRBD2 (6 bases). Germline V gene lookup returns CDR1 SGHRS and CDR2 YFSETQ. The V end lost 4 bases, the J end lost 2 bases, and 14 bases lay between the germline ends. This CDR3 comprises 15 residues.

This sequence joins TRBV6-5 and TRBJ2-1, with 9 bases lining up with TRBD1. The CDR3 spans 14 residues. After removal of 6 bases from V and 4 bases from J, the junction contained 4 bases not matched to a gene. Germline CDR1 MNHEY, CDR2 SVGAGI. The CDR3, as DNA: TGTGCCAGCAGACTGGGACAGGGTTACAATGAGCAGTTCTTC. It encodes CASRLGQGYNEQFF.

This chain joins TRBV30 and TRBJ2-3; TRBD2 matches at 8 bases. The germline gives CDR1 GTSNPN, CDR2 SVGIG (reference sequence). V lost 2 bases, J lost 4 bases, and 14 bases stayed unmatched. CDR3 length: 17 amino acids. The DNA for the CDR3 is TGTGCCTGGAGTTTACCGGGACCCCGGGAGGGCCCAGATACGCAGTATTTT. Its protein product is CAWSLPGPREGPDTQYF.

The V gene is TRBV7-8, the J gene TRBJ2-3; TRBD2 matches 8 bases. V lost 6 bases and J lost 8; bases outside the gene matches: 10. The CDR3 consists of 14 residues. Germline CDR1 and CDR2: SGHVS and FQNEAQ. CDR3 protein: CASSTSGAAGTQYF. The CDR3 DNA is TGTGCCAGCAGTACTAGCGGCGCCGCGGGTACGCAGTATTTT. Combining the CDR3 with reference TRBV7-8 and TRBJ2-3 gives the whole variable domain GAGVSQSPRYKVAKRGQDVALRCDPISGHVSLFWYQQALGQGPEFLTYFQNEAQLDKSGLPSDRFFAERPEGSVSTLKIQRTQQEDSAVYLCASSTSGAAGTQYFGPGTRLTVL.

The rearrangement links TRBV5-1 to TRBJ2-3, with 9 bases identical to TRBD2. This CDR3 has 15 residues. The J segment lost 2 bases and the V segment lost 2 bases, leaving 3 bases of the junction unmatched. CDR1 and CDR2 (germline): SGHRS, YFSETQ. The CDR3 spells CASSLSGGHTDTQYF. Here the CDR3 DNA reads TGCGCCAGCAGCTTAAGCGGGGGGCACACAGATACGCAGTATTTT.

V usage is TRBV6-1 and J usage is TRBJ1-6, with D uncertain. This CDR3 spans 15 amino acids. The germline CDR1 and CDR2 sequences are MNHNS and SASEGT. The V end lost 2 bases, the J end lost 9 bases, and 14 bases lay between the germline ends. CDR3 sequence reads: CASSELRGLGSPLHF. The CDR3, as DNA: TGTGCCAGCAGTGAATTAAGAGGGTTAGGTTCACCCCTCCACTTT.

This chain connects TRBV10-3 to TRBJ2-1; 14 bases line up with TRBD2. V gave up 7 bases and J gave up 7 bases; unmatched junction bases: 12. The germline V gene has CDR1 ENHRY and CDR2 SYGVKD. CDR3 length: 17 amino acids. CDR3 residues: CAIMKGTSGRSGNEQFF. CDR3 DNA sequence: TGTGCCATCATGAAGGGGACTAGCGGGAGATCTGGAAATGAGCAGTTCTTC.

V usage is TRBV5-4 and J usage is TRBJ1-2, with D possibly matching TRBD1 (5 bases). Trimming removed 0 bases from V and 8 bases from J, with 17 bases in between. There are 15 residues in the CDR3. From germline, CDR1 is SGHNT and CDR2 YYREEE (reference sequence). This CDR3 is CASSLDGGGGQGYTF. CDR3 sequence (DNA): TGTGCCAGCAGCTTGGACGGGGGAGGAGGGCAGGGCTACACCTTC.

This clone was seen just once. This chain connects TRBV6-6 to TRBJ1-2; tentative D call: TRBD1 (5 bases). This CDR3 has 12 residues. Trimming took off 10 bases at V and 4 bases at J, with 13 bases between the two ends. Germline CDR1 MNHNY, CDR2 SVGAGI (reference sequence). The CDR3 DNA reads as TGTGCCATAGGCCGGGGGGGCTATGGCTACACCTTC. Its protein product is CAIGRGGYGYTF.

This chain connects TRBV7-9 to TRBJ2-4, with D perhaps TRBD1 (6 bases). The CDR3 consists of 15 residues. In germline, CDR1 is SEHNR, CDR2 FQNEAQ (reference sequence). Trimming removed 2 bases from V and 4 bases from J, with 12 bases in between. In DNA form, the CDR3 reads TGTGCCAGCAGCTTAAGTAGTCAGGGGAAAAACATTCAGTACTTC. The encoded protein is CASSLSSQGKNIQYF.

The chain recombines TRBV2 with TRBJ2-7; 11 bases agree with TRBD2. Germline CDR1 is SNHLY and CDR2 is FYNNEI. The CDR3 consists of 13 residues. The V and J ends lost 4 bases and 6 bases, in that order; junction bases with no gene match: 2. The CDR3 bases are TGTGCCAGCAGTGCCGGGACTAGCGGCGAGCAGTACTTC. It yields the protein CASSAGTSGEQYF.

The V gene is TRBV7-3, the J gene TRBJ2-5, with TRBD2 matching 8 bases. Germline-derived CDR1 and CDR2 are SGHTA and FQGTGA. The CDR3 consists of 14 residues. V trimming: 5 bases; J trimming: 3 bases; junction bases outside the gene matches: 5. The CDR3 here is CASSRGLAKETQYF. CDR3 DNA sequence: TGTGCCAGCAGCCGCGGACTAGCTAAAGAGACCCAGTACTTC. The whole variable domain, remainder taken from reference TRBV7-3 and TRBJ2-5, is GAGVSQTPSNKVTEKGKYVELRCDPISGHTALYWYRQSLGQGPEFLIYFQGTGAADDSGLPNDRFFAVRPEGSVSTLKIQRTERGDSAVYLCASSRGLAKETQYFGPGTRLLVL.

The chain has TRBV7-8 and TRBJ2-1; possible D gene TRBD1, 5 bases. Germline-derived CDR1 and CDR2 are SGHVS and FQNEAQ. The CDR3 totals 14 residues. V was trimmed by 1 base and J by 9 bases, leaving 13 bases between them. The CDR3: CASSLGWWGVEQFF. As DNA, the CDR3 is TGTGCCAGCAGCTTAGGTTGGTGGGGCGTTGAGCAGTTCTTC.

The chain couples TRBV7-9 to TRBJ1-2, with a tentative D call TRBD1 (6 bases). This CDR3 comprises 12 residues. Germline V gives CDR1 SEHNR, CDR2 FQNEAQ (reference sequence). Trimming removed 1 base from V and 9 bases from J, with 9 bases in between. The CDR3 nucleotides are TGTGCCAGCAGCTTAGAAAGGGGGAGCTACACCTTC. This gives the protein CASSLERGSYTF.

This chain uses TRBV5-6 with TRBJ1-5; 7 bases are a match to TRBD1. Germline-derived CDR1 and CDR2 are SGHDT and YYEEEE. Losses at the gene ends were 2 bases for V and 0 bases for J; bases not matched to a gene: 8. This CDR3 contains 17 residues. CDR3 DNA sequence: TGTGCCAGCAGCTTCTGGGACAGAGGGGGTAGCAATCAGCCCCAGCATTTT. It translates to CASSFWDRGGSNQPQHF. The complete variable domain, with remaining parts taken from reference TRBV5-6 and TRBJ1-5, reads DAGVTQSPTHLIKTRGQQVTLRCSPKSGHDTVSWYQQALGQGPQFIFQYYEEEERQRGNFPDRFSGHQFPNYSSELNVNALLLGDSALYLCASSFWDRGGSNQPQHFGDGTRLSIL.

This clone appeared once. V and J are TRBV5-4 and TRBJ2-1; 11 bases align to TRBD2. The germline V gene has CDR1 SGHNT and CDR2 YYREEE (reference sequence). V was clipped by 4 bases and J by 8 bases; unmatched bases: 2. The CDR3 extends over 13 amino acids. CDR3 nucleotide sequence: TGTGCCAGCAGCCTACTAGCGGGAGATGAGCAGTTCTTC. Its translation is CASSLLAGDEQFF.

This chain connects TRBV7-2 to TRBJ2-7; D is unclear. Germline loops: CDR1 SGHTA, CDR2 FQGNSA. V lost 4 bases and J lost 4, with 5 bases in between. The CDR3 totals 11 residues. The CDR3 reads CASSSEYEQYF. In DNA form, the CDR3 reads TGTGCCAGCAGCTCGGAGTACGAGCAGTACTTC.

The chain has TRBV5-4 and TRBJ2-5; D is undetermined. Germline-derived CDR1 and CDR2 are SGHNT and YYREEE (reference sequence). CDR3 length: 17 amino acids. V was shortened by 0 bases and J by 1 base, with 16 bases between the two germline ends. The CDR3 sequence is CASSLAPTARIQETQYF. The CDR3, as DNA: TGTGCCAGCAGCTTGGCCCCCACAGCTCGAATCCAAGAGACCCAGTACTTC.

The CDR3 reads CASSFGGGSYEQYF. Here the CDR3 DNA reads TGTGCCAGCAGCTTTGGGGGAGGGAGCTACGAGCAGTACTTC. The chain has TRBV7-2 and TRBJ2-7, with 7 bases identical to TRBD2. The CDR3 is 14 residues long. Germline V gene data show CDR1 as SGHTA and CDR2 as FQGNSA. The V and J ends lost 3 bases and 3 bases, in that order; junction bases with no gene match: 5.

This clone was counted once. V and J are TRBV2 and TRBJ1-2; no definite D call. The CDR3 is 19 amino acids. Germline assignment: CDR1 SNHLY and CDR2 FYNNEI. Trimming stripped 7 bases from V and 5 bases from J, with 32 bases between. CDR3 sequence: CASNPYPRPDSRDGYGYTF. As DNA, the CDR3 is TGTGCCAGCAACCCATACCCCCGGCCGGACTCCCGTGATGGGTATGGCTACACCTTC.

V and J are TRBV11-2 and TRBJ2-3; D gene ambiguous. Per the germline V gene, CDR1 is SGHAT and CDR2 is FQNNGV. This CDR3 is 13 amino acids long. Between the trimmed V and J ends, which lost 2 bases and 2 bases, there was a span of 5 bases. In nucleotides, the CDR3 is TGTGCCAGCAGCTTACCTTTCACAGATACGCAGTATTTT. Translating it yields CASSLPFTDTQYF.